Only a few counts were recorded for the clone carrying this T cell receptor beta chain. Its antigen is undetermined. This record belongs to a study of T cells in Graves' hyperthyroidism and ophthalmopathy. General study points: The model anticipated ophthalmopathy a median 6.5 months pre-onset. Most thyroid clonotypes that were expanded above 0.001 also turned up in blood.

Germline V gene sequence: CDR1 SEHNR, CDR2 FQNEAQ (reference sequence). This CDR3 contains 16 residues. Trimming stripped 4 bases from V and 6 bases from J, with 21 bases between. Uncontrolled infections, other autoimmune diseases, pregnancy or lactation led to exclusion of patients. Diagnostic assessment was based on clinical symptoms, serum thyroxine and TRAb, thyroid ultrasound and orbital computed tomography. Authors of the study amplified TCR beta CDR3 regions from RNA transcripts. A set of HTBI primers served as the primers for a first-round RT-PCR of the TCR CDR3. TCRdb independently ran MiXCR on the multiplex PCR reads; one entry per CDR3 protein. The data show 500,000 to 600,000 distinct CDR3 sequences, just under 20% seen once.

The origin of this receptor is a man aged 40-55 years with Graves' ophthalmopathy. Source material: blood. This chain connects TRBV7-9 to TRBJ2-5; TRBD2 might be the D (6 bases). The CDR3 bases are TGTGCCAGCAGCTCTTCCTGGGCGGCGGGATTCAAGACCCAGTACTTC. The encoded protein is CASSSSWAAGFKTQYF.